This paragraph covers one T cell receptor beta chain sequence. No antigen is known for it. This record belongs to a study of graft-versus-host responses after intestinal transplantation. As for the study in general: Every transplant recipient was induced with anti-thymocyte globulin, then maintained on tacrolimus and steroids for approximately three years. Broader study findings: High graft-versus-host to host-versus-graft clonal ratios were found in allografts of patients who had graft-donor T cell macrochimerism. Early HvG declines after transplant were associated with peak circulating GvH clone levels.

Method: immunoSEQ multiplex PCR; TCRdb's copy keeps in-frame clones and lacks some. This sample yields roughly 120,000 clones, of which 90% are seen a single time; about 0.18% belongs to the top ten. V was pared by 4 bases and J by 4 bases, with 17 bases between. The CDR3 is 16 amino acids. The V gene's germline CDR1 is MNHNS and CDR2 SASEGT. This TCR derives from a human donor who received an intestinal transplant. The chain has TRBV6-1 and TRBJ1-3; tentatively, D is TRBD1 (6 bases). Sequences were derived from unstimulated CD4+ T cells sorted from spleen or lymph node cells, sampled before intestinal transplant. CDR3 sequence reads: CASSGIGGAAGNTIYF. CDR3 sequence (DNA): TGTGCCAGCAGTGGCATCGGGGGGGCGGCCGGAAACACCATATATTTT.